Shown below are 22 T cell receptor beta chains from a single sample sequenced in a study of OX40 agonist ivuxolimab in advanced cancers. The table came from immunoSEQ multiplex PCR; TCRdb's copy has only in-frame clones and leaves some out. There are about 50,000 clones in the sample; 87% occur only once, and around 0.61% lies in the top ten. The specimen was CD4+ or CD8+ T cells sorted from blood, collected in a trial of the OX40 agonist ivuxolimab. These receptors were taken from an adult with an advanced solid tumor such as melanoma, head and neck, liver or kidney cancer.

The V call is TRBV6-1, the J call TRBJ1-2; D call uncertain. Trimming left V 0 bases short and J 2 bases short, with 4 bases between. The CDR3 totals 13 residues. The germline gives CDR1 MNHNS, CDR2 SASEGT. The CDR3 nucleotides read TGTGCCAGCAGTGAAGCAGCGAACTATGGCTACACCTTC. It specifies CASSEAANYGYTF.

This chain joins TRBV30 and TRBJ2-2, with unresolved D. Trimming shortened V by 0 bases and J by 4 bases, and 9 bases separated the two germline ends. From germline, CDR1 is GTSNPN and CDR2 SVGIG (reference sequence). The CDR3 is 14 amino acids. CDR3 nucleotide sequence: TGTGCCTGGAGTGTAATTGTTTCCACCGGGGAGCTGTTTTTT. It specifies CAWSVIVSTGELFF.

The sample holds a few counts of this clone. V usage is TRBV28 and J usage is TRBJ2-7; no reliable D call. Germline loops: CDR1 MDHEN, CDR2 SYDVKM. V was clipped by 6 bases and J by 0 bases, with 12 bases between them. The CDR3 runs 14 residues. CDR3 region: CASRPTSSSYEQYF. DNA for the CDR3: TGTGCCAGCAGACCCACGAGTAGCTCCTACGAGCAGTACTTC.

The rearrangement links TRBV14 to TRBJ2-3; TRBD1 matches at 8 bases. CDR1 SGHDN and CDR2 FVKESK come from the germline V gene. Germline trimming cut 5 bases from V and 6 bases from J; bases unmatched to any gene: 7. This CDR3 has 14 amino acids. CDR3 DNA sequence: TGTGCCAGCAGCGAAGGACAGGGCGGGGATACGCAGTATTTT. Its translation is CASSEGQGGDTQYF.

Regarding this clone: Other DNA sequences of this sample code for an identical CDR3. J is TRBJ2-2 and V is TRBV30; 13 bases match TRBD2. The V gene end was trimmed by 8 bases and the J gene end by 5 bases; junction bases not matched to a gene: 5. Germline V gene data show CDR1 as GTSNPN and CDR2 as SVGIG (reference sequence). The CDR3 loop spans 14 amino acids. The CDR3 coding sequence is TGTGCCAGGCGACTAGCGGGAGGTACCGGGGAGCTGTTTTTT. As protein: CARRLAGGTGELFF.

The chain combines TRBV6-5 with TRBJ1-1; 7 nucleotides agree with TRBD1. Germline V gives CDR1 MNHEY, CDR2 SVGAGI. The V and J ends lost 6 bases and 2 bases, in that order; junction bases with no gene match: 6. The CDR3 is 14 amino acids. The CDR3 DNA reads as TGTGCCAGCAGACGGAAGGGGGCAAACACTGAAGCTTTCTTT. Translated: CASRRKGANTEAFF.

The V and J genes are TRBV5-1 and TRBJ2-3, with a possible D match to TRBD1 (6 bases). The CDR3 consists of 14 residues. Trimming shortened V by 6 bases and J by 6 bases, and 17 bases separated the two germline ends. Germline assignment: CDR1 SGHRS and CDR2 YFSETQ. The CDR3 region has the DNA TGCGCCAGCAAAACAGGGAATTCAGCTGATACGCAGTATTTT. Translating gives CASKTGNSADTQYF.

This CDR3 reads CASDRSGNRYGYTF. The CDR3 DNA reads TGTGCCAGCGACAGATCCGGGAACCGCTATGGCTACACCTTC. The chain is built from TRBV19 and TRBJ1-2; weak D call: TRBD1 (5 bases). Germline V gene lookup returns CDR1 LNHDA and CDR2 SQIVND (reference sequence). The CDR3 is 14 residues long. V lost 9 bases and J lost 4, with 18 bases in between.

V and J are TRBV9 and TRBJ1-5; unclear D gene. This CDR3 spans 14 amino acids. Germline V lookup: CDR1 SGDLS, CDR2 YYNGEE. Trimming removed 4 bases at V and 6 bases at J, with 14 bases between. CDR3: CASSSLSGGQPQHF. CDR3 bases: TGTGCCAGCAGCAGCCTGTCAGGAGGTCAGCCCCAGCATTTT.

This chain connects TRBV7-9 to TRBJ2-6; D is perhaps TRBD1 (7 bases). Germline assignment: CDR1 SEHNR and CDR2 FQNEAQ (reference sequence). The CDR3 loop spans 18 amino acids. Trimming took 5 bases from V and 0 from J, leaving 17 bases between them. CDR3 sequence reads: CASSKRTGGTSGANVLTF. Here the CDR3 DNA reads TGTGCCAGCAGCAAACGGACAGGAGGGACCTCTGGGGCCAACGTCCTGACTTTC.

This clone was counted only a few times. This chain uses TRBV25-1 with TRBJ1-4; a possible D gene is TRBD1 (6 bases). Trimming removed 4 bases from V and 8 bases from J, with 14 bases in between. This CDR3 has 14 amino acids. In germline, CDR1 is MGHDK, CDR2 SYGVNS. The CDR3 spells CASSGGAYIEKLFF. CDR3 nucleotides: TGTGCCAGCAGTGGGGGGGCTTACATCGAAAAACTGTTTTTT.

This chain uses TRBV5-1 with TRBJ2-3; 7 bases are a match to TRBD1. Germline V gives CDR1 SGHRS, CDR2 YFSETQ. This CDR3 region has 16 residues. The ends lost 3 bases at V and 4 bases at J; junction bases unmatched: 11. The CDR3 DNA is TGCGCCAGCAGCTCGGGCTTGGCTACAGGGGCAGATACGCAGTATTTT. Its translation: CASSSGLATGADTQYF.

This clone was seen just once. J is TRBJ2-5 and V is TRBV5-1, with 12 positions matching TRBD2. J was trimmed by 4 bases and V by 7 bases; bases with no gene match: 5. The CDR3 contains 14 residues. Germline V gives CDR1 SGHRS, CDR2 YFSETQ. In DNA form, the CDR3 reads TGCGCCAGCGGAAAACTAGCGGGAGGAGAGACCCAGTACTTC. This gives the protein CASGKLAGGETQYF.

This chain joins TRBV9 and TRBJ2-1, with 10 bases aligning to TRBD2. CDR1 is SGDLS and CDR2 is YYNGEE in the germline V gene. This CDR3 spans 15 amino acids. Trimming at V came to 4 bases and at J to 3 bases, leaving 4 bases not matched to a gene. CDR3 sequence reads: CASSTSGADYNEQFF. For the CDR3, the DNA is TGTGCCAGCAGCACTAGCGGGGCGGACTACAATGAGCAGTTCTTC.

The chain combines TRBV5-1 with TRBJ2-1; 9 positions match TRBD1. The CDR3 sequence is 14 residues long. After removal of 6 bases from V and 7 bases from J, the junction contained 8 bases not matched to a gene. CDR1 is SGHRS and CDR2 is YFSETQ in the germline V gene. The DNA for the CDR3 is TGCGCCAGCACCGTACAGGGGGCAGAAAATGAGCAGTTCTTC. This encodes CASTVQGAENEQFF.

This chain joins TRBV6-5 and TRBJ2-3, with 8 bases aligning to TRBD2. This CDR3 is built from 14 residues. The V segment lost 5 bases and the J segment 0 bases; nucleotides outside the gene matches: 1. The germline CDR1 and CDR2 sequences are MNHEY and SVGAGI. In nucleotides, the CDR3 is TGTGCCAGCAGTACGGGGGGGAGCACAGATACGCAGTATTTT. Protein: CASSTGGSTDTQYF.

The chain employs TRBV4-1 and TRBJ1-2; TRBD1 matches at 7 bases. Germline V gene data show CDR1 as MGHRA and CDR2 as YSYEKL. The CDR3 length is 16 residues. The trim removed 0 bases at V and 8 bases at J, leaving 12 bases unmatched. The CDR3 loop is CASSQDRWGGQRGYTF. The CDR3 DNA reads TGCGCCAGCAGCCAAGATCGCTGGGGGGGACAGAGAGGCTACACCTTC.

V and J are TRBV5-8 and TRBJ2-1; D unclear. Germline assignment: CDR1 SGHTS and CDR2 YDEGEE. The V and J ends lost 6 bases and 6 bases respectively, with 7 bases between them. There are 11 residues in the CDR3. The CDR3: CASTRINEQFF. DNA of the CDR3: TGTGCCAGCACGCGCATCAATGAGCAGTTCTTC. Complete variable domain (other parts from reference TRBV5-8 and TRBJ2-1): EAGVTQSPTHLIKTRGQQATLRCSPISGHTSVYWYQQALGLGLQFLLWYDEGEERNRGNFPPRFSGRQFPNYSSELNVNALELEDSALYLCASTRINEQFFGPGTRLTVL.

The DNA of the CDR3 is TGTGCCAGCAGCTTGGGTATAGCTTATAATGAAAAACTGTTTTTT. It is translated as CASSLGIAYNEKLFF. The J gene is TRBJ1-4, the V gene TRBV5-4; D is undetermined. The V end was cut by 0 bases, the J end by 4 bases, with 10 bases between. From germline, CDR1 is SGHNT and CDR2 YYREEE (reference sequence). The CDR3 extends over 15 amino acids.

V and J are TRBV5-1 and TRBJ2-7, with 9 bases that match TRBD2. This CDR3 has 14 amino acids. With V trimmed by 4 bases and J by 3 bases, 5 bases remained unmatched. Germline V gene sequence: CDR1 SGHRS, CDR2 YFSETQ. CDR3 residues: CASSGAGGIYEQYF. CDR3 in DNA: TGCGCCAGCAGCGGGGCGGGGGGGATCTACGAGCAGTACTTC.

This chain joins TRBV5-1 and TRBJ1-1; TRBD1 is a possible D gene (5 bases). Germline-derived CDR1 and CDR2 are SGHRS and YFSETQ. The CDR3 has 15 amino acids. Trimming stripped 0 bases from V and 4 bases from J, with 13 bases between. CDR3 amino acids: CASSLVLGVTTEAFF. The CDR3 DNA reads as TGCGCCAGCAGCTTGGTTTTAGGGGTAACCACTGAAGCTTTCTTT.

The chain is built from TRBV4-2 and TRBJ2-2; no firm D call. CDR1 is LGHNA and CDR2 is YNFKEQ in the germline V gene. The V end lost 0 bases, the J end lost 2 bases, and 16 bases lay between the germline ends. The CDR3 runs to 18 residues. The CDR3 region has the DNA TGTGCCAGCAGCCAAGATGGGGTCGCTTCTCTCAACACCGGGGAGCTGTTTTTT. It specifies CASSQDGVASLNTGELFF.